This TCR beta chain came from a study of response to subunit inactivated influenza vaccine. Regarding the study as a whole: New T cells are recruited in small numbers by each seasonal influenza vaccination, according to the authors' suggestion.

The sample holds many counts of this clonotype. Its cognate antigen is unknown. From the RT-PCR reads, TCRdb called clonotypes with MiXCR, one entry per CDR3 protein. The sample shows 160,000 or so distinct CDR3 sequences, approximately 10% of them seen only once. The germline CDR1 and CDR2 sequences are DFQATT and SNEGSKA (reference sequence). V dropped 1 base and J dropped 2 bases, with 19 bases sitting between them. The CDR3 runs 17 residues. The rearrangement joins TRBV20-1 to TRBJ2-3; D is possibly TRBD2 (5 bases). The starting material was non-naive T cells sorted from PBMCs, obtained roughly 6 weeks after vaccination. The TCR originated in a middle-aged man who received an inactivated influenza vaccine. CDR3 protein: CSARAIGADFHTDTQYF. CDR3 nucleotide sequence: TGCAGTGCTAGAGCCATCGGTGCGGACTTTCACACAGATACGCAGTATTTT.